The clone carrying this T cell receptor (beta chain) was observed many times. A single record per CDR3 protein comes from TCRdb applying MiXCR to the RACE reads. The repertoire holds fewer than 130,000 distinct CDR3 sequences, with approximately 10% as singletons. The data originate from a study of human T cells and chemical hapten exposure. Noted time point: patch test 1, 2 weeks after DPC sensitization. Treatment: therapeutic diphenylcyclopropenone sensitization with weekly scalp DPC. The junction had 3 bases not matched to a gene; V was cut back by 3 bases and J by 3 bases. Per the germline V gene, CDR1 is SGHRS and CDR2 is YFSETQ. The CDR3 runs to 14 residues.

The sequencing here drew on whole blood, taken in connection with sensitization to the hapten diphenylcyclopropenone (DPC). This receptor was taken from a woman aged 35 to 49 with alopecia areata. Some clones in this sample may be carry-over from other donors' samples. The rearrangement uses TRBV5-1 and TRBJ2-7; the match to TRBD1 covers 10 bases. CDR3 loop: CASSSRDRGYEQYF. The CDR3 nucleotides read TGCGCCAGCAGCTCCCGGGACAGGGGCTACGAGCAGTACTTC.